Below are 12 T cell receptor beta chains sequenced from a single sample in a study of T cell responses to AZD1222 COVID-19 vaccine. Produced via immunoSEQ multiplex PCR; TCRdb's table is partial and in-frame only. The table shows 130,000 to 150,000 clones, with 88% occurring only once. Sequenced material: peripheral blood, taken on day 0 of AZD1222 vaccination. These receptors were taken from an adult in good health.

This clone was seen once. The J gene is TRBJ1-1, the V gene TRBV19; D ambiguous. Trimming cost V 5 bases and J 4 bases, with 11 bases left between them. CDR1 is LNHDA and CDR2 is SQIVND in the germline V gene (reference sequence). The CDR3 is made up of 13 amino acids. The CDR3: CASSYNRGTEAFF. CDR3 in DNA: TGTGCCAGTAGTTATAACCGGGGCACTGAAGCTTTCTTT.

V usage is TRBV5-1 and J usage is TRBJ2-7; 7 bases agree with TRBD2. Trimming at V came to 2 bases and at J to 6 bases, leaving 11 bases not matched to a gene. The CDR3 length is 15 residues. Germline lookup yields CDR1 SGHRS and CDR2 YFSETQ. CDR3 nucleotide sequence: TGCGCCAGCAGCTTCACGGGACTACCTCCTGGCGAGCAGTACTTC. Translating it yields CASSFTGLPPGEQYF.

The chain couples TRBV7-9 to TRBJ1-2; 8 bases align to TRBD1. Germline CDR1 reads SEHNR; CDR2 reads FQNEAQ (reference sequence). V shed 3 bases, J shed 4 bases, and the junction held 7 bases outside the gene matches. This CDR3 region has 15 residues. CDR3 sequence (DNA): TGTGCCAGCAGCTTCTCCGCCGGGACAGGCTATGGCTACACCTTC. It specifies CASSFSAGTGYGYTF.

The genes are TRBV19 and TRBJ1-2, with no clear D. This CDR3 has 13 amino acids. V was clipped by 0 bases and J by 9 bases, with 11 bases between them. The germline gives CDR1 LNHDA, CDR2 SQIVND (reference sequence). CDR3 sequence (DNA): TGTGCCAGTAGTATAGACAGCGAGACGAGCTACACCTTC. As protein: CASSIDSETSYTF.

The chain is built from TRBV13 and TRBJ2-2, with 7 bases fitting TRBD2. Germline assignment: CDR1 PRHDT and CDR2 FYEKMQ (reference sequence). The junction had 0 bases not matched to a gene; V was cut back by 7 bases and J by 4 bases. The length of the CDR3 is 12 residues. Written as DNA, the CDR3 is TGTGCCAGCACGGGGGGCACCGGGGAGCTGTTTTTT. This gives the protein CASTGGTGELFF.

The rearrangement uses TRBV15 and TRBJ1-6, with a weak D call TRBD1 (6 bases). Trimming removed 2 bases at V and 10 bases at J, with 15 bases between. The CDR3 has 15 amino acids. Germline V gene lookup returns CDR1 LNHNV and CDR2 YYDKDF (reference sequence). The CDR3 is CATSRRSTGYSPLHF. The CDR3 DNA is TGTGCCACCAGCAGACGGTCAACAGGGTACTCACCCCTCCACTTT.

In this sample, this clone turned up a few times. The rearrangement uses TRBV4-2 and TRBJ2-7; 7 bases are a match to TRBD2. Trimming removed 1 base from V and 2 bases from J; junction bases left unmatched: 5. From germline, CDR1 is LGHNA and CDR2 YNFKEQ. The CDR3 length is 15 residues. CDR3 nucleotide sequence: TGTGCCAGCAGCCAAGGTGCTAGCGGAACCTACGAGCAGTACTTC. It is translated as CASSQGASGTYEQYF.

In this sample, this clone turned up a few times. The chain is built from TRBV7-3 and TRBJ2-1; 7 bases are shared with TRBD2. There are 14 residues in the CDR3. V dropped 5 bases and J dropped 4; count of bases not matched to a gene: 5. CDR1 is SGHTA and CDR2 is FQGTGA in the germline V gene. CDR3: CASSPTSRYNEQFF. The CDR3 DNA sequence: TGTGCCAGCAGCCCGACTAGCAGGTACAATGAGCAGTTCTTC.

The rearrangement uses TRBV5-1 and TRBJ2-7, with D unresolved. V shed 0 bases and J shed 3 bases, with 13 bases lying between them. CDR3 length: 15 residues. Germline loops: CDR1 SGHRS, CDR2 YFSETQ. The CDR3 coding sequence is TGCGCCAGCAGCTTGGGGGGAAATTTGGGCTACGAGCAGTACTTC. Encoded protein: CASSLGGNLGYEQYF.

Only one count was recorded for this clone. The chain combines TRBV28 with TRBJ1-6; D may be TRBD1 (5 bases). Trimming shortened V by 7 bases and J by 6 bases, and 19 bases separated the two germline ends. The CDR3 totals 16 residues. Per germline, CDR1 MDHEN and CDR2 SYDVKM. The DNA for the CDR3 is TGTGCCAGCACCCCCGCGGGGACTCCTGGTAATTCACCCCTCCACTTT. Translating gives CASTPAGTPGNSPLHF. Looking up the rest from reference TRBV28 and TRBJ1-6 gives the full variable domain: DVKVTQSSRYLVKRTGEKVFLECVQDMDHENMFWYRQDPGLGLRLIYFSYDVKMKEKGDIPEGYSVSREKKERFSLILESASTNQTSMYLCASTPAGTPGNSPLHFGNGTRLTVT.

The CDR3 loop is CASSDPTGDGSPLHF. The CDR3, as DNA: TGTGCCAGCAGCGACCCGACAGGGGATGGCTCACCCCTCCACTTT. The rearrangement links TRBV11-3 to TRBJ1-6; TRBD1 agrees at 8 bases. With 5 bases clipped from V and 10 bases from J, the junction kept 10 bases outside the gene matches. The CDR3 is made up of 15 amino acids. Germline CDR1 and CDR2: SGHNT and YENEEA.

The CDR3 bases are TGTGCCAGCAGTCCGACTAGTCACAAGACCCAGTACTTC. Protein sequence: CASSPTSHKTQYF. V usage is TRBV6-2 or TRBV6-3 and J usage is TRBJ2-5; maybe TRBD2 (6 bases). CDR1 is MNHEY and CDR2 is SVGEGT in the germline V gene. This CDR3 is 13 amino acids long. The V end was cut by 5 bases, the J end by 6 bases, with 13 bases between.